This entry lists 32 T cell receptor beta chains sequenced from one sample in a study of neoadjuvant anti-PD-1 for oral cavity cancer. Regarding time point: after neoadjuvant nivolumab, at surgical resection. The data were produced by immunoSEQ multiplex PCR, yet TCRdb's version contains in-frame clones alone and is incomplete. This sample has nearly 8,000 clones, with roughly 70% found just once. The sequencing used PBMCs, collected after nivolumab (anti-PD-1) treatment. The receptors were sampled from a person between 40 and 85 years old with oral cavity squamous cell carcinoma.

This chain connects TRBV5-6 to TRBJ2-5, with 7 bases matching TRBD2. V lost 2 bases to trimming and J lost 5 bases; unmatched junction nucleotides: 6. CDR1 and CDR2 from the germline V gene are SGHDT and YYEEEE. The CDR3 sequence is 14 residues long. The chain's CDR3 is CASSFGGVRETQYF. The CDR3, as DNA: TGTGCCAGCAGCTTTGGGGGGGTCAGGGAGACCCAGTACTTC.

In its sample, this clone was seen a few times. The genes are TRBV4-2 and TRBJ1-3, with D possibly TRBD1 on 6 matching bases. Trimming removed 5 bases at V and 8 bases at J, with 16 bases between. This CDR3 has 14 amino acids. Germline assignment: CDR1 LGHNA and CDR2 YNFKEQ. The CDR3 DNA reads TGTGCCAGCAGCACACCGTCCAGGGGCGACACCATATATTTT. Amino acids: CASSTPSRGDTIYF.

The V gene is TRBV5-1, the J gene TRBJ2-1; 11 bases are shared with TRBD2. The CDR3 extends over 16 amino acids. V lost 1 base and J lost 3; bases outside the gene matches: 3. Germline CDR1 is SGHRS and CDR2 is YFSETQ. The CDR3 region is CASSLSGTSGYNEQFF. CDR3 DNA: TGCGCCAGCAGCTTGTCCGGGACTAGCGGCTACAATGAGCAGTTCTTC. Full variable domain (outside the CDR3, taken from reference TRBV5-1 and TRBJ2-1): KAGVTQTPRYLIKTRGQQVTLSCSPISGHRSVSWYQQTPGQGLQFLFEYFSETQRNKGNFPGRFSGRQFSNSRSEMNVSTLELGDSALYLCASSLSGTSGYNEQFFGPGTRLTVL.

The V and J genes are TRBV28 and TRBJ1-1, with D unresolved. Trimming shortened V by 4 bases and J by 0 bases, and 12 bases separated the two germline ends. Germline V lookup: CDR1 MDHEN, CDR2 SYDVKM. The CDR3 is made up of 15 amino acids. The CDR3 protein is CASSSVGELNTEAFF. CDR3 sequence (DNA): TGTGCCAGCAGTTCAGTCGGGGAACTGAACACTGAAGCTTTCTTT.

This rearrangement joins TRBV9 to TRBJ2-1; D is uncertain. V lost 6 bases and J lost 8, with 15 bases in between. Per germline, CDR1 SGDLS and CDR2 YYNGEE. CDR3 size: 13 residues. The CDR3 region has the DNA TGTGCCAGCAACTCCGGTAGTGCCCATGAGCAGTTCTTC. Its protein product is CASNSGSAHEQFF. Full variable domain (outside the CDR3, taken from reference TRBV9 and TRBJ2-1): DSGVTQTPKHLITATGQRVTLRCSPRSGDLSVYWYQQSLDQGLQFLIQYYNGEERAKGNILERFSAQQFPDLHSELNLSSLELGDSALYFCASNSGSAHEQFFGPGTRLTVL.

The V call is TRBV27, the J call TRBJ2-7; D is unclear. This CDR3 has 16 amino acids. Between the trimmed V and J ends, which lost 0 bases and 0 bases, there was a span of 12 bases. Germline CDR1 MNHEY, CDR2 SMNVEV (reference sequence). The CDR3 loop is CASSLSSGDYSYEQYF. The CDR3 bases are TGTGCCAGCAGTTTATCTTCTGGGGATTACTCCTACGAGCAGTACTTC.

This clone was counted only a few times. The rearrangement links TRBV7-2 to TRBJ1-2; D not resolved. The CDR3 loop spans 13 amino acids. The germline gives CDR1 SGHTA, CDR2 FQGNSA. Trimming took 5 bases from V and 6 from J, leaving 13 bases between them. The CDR3 reads CASSPLGVNGYTF. CDR3 in DNA: TGTGCCAGCAGCCCCCTCGGGGTGAATGGCTACACCTTC.

This clone was recorded a few times. The chain recombines TRBV27 with TRBJ2-1; 10 bases line up with TRBD2. Germline lookup yields CDR1 MNHEY and CDR2 SMNVEV (reference sequence). Unmatched junction bases numbered 1, after V lost 2 bases and J lost 0 bases. The CDR3 has 16 residues. The CDR3 DNA reads TGTGCCAGCAGTTTAAGCGGGGGGGACTCCTACAATGAGCAGTTCTTC. Translated: CASSLSGGDSYNEQFF.

The J gene is TRBJ2-7, the V gene TRBV15, with a tentative D call TRBD2 (5 bases). V shed 0 bases and J shed 2 bases, with 8 bases lying between them. CDR3 length: 14 amino acids. Germline CDR1 reads LNHNV; CDR2 reads YYDKDF (reference sequence). CDR3 residues: CATSRDEGAYEQYF. CDR3 nucleotides: TGTGCCACCAGCAGAGATGAGGGAGCCTACGAGCAGTACTTC.

The CDR3: CASSQDRAYEQYF. As DNA, the CDR3 is TGTGCCAGCAGCCAGGACAGGGCATACGAGCAGTACTTC. The chain is built from TRBV6-6 and TRBJ2-7, with TRBD1 identical over 8 bases. V shed 6 bases, J shed 4 bases, and the junction held 5 bases outside the gene matches. The CDR3 extends over 13 amino acids. Germline V gene data show CDR1 as MNHNY and CDR2 as SVGAGI (reference sequence).

This clone has only one observation. J is TRBJ2-1 and V is TRBV2, with 7 nucleotides matching TRBD1. Germline-derived CDR1 and CDR2 are SNHLY and FYNNEI. V lost 6 bases, J lost 0 bases, and 8 bases stayed unmatched. The CDR3 extends over 16 amino acids. The CDR3 coding sequence is TGTGCCAGCAGCACGGGGACAGCTAGCTCCTACAATGAGCAGTTCTTC. This translates into CASSTGTASSYNEQFF.

The chain employs TRBV27 and TRBJ1-2; weak D call: TRBD1 (5 bases). This CDR3 has 15 residues. CDR1 is MNHEY and CDR2 is SMNVEV in the germline V gene (reference sequence). V lost 1 base, J lost 5 bases, and 14 bases lay in between. The CDR3 spells CASSLWPGGLYGYTF. The CDR3 DNA reads as TGTGCCAGCAGTTTATGGCCGGGGGGACTTTATGGCTACACCTTC.

The J gene is TRBJ2-2, the V gene TRBV19; D gene unclear. The CDR3 length is 12 residues. CDR1 and CDR2 (germline): LNHDA, SQIVND (reference sequence). Trimming left V 7 bases short and J 7 bases short, with 10 bases between. The chain's CDR3 is CASTPIGGELFF. CDR3 nucleotides: TGTGCCAGTACCCCGATAGGCGGGGAGCTGTTTTTT.

The CDR3 loop reads CASSALAGRDNEQFF. CDR3 DNA: TGTGCCAGCAGCGCGCTAGCGGGGAGGGACAATGAGCAGTTCTTC. The genes are TRBV5-5 and TRBJ2-1; 9 bases are shared with TRBD2. Germline V CDR1 and CDR2: SGHKS, YYEKEE (reference sequence). V lost 4 bases and J lost 5; bases outside the gene matches: 7. This CDR3 spans 15 amino acids.

V gene TRBV13 combines with J gene TRBJ2-7, with TRBD2 identical over 12 bases. With 3 bases clipped from V and 0 bases from J, the junction kept 3 bases outside the gene matches. This CDR3 contains 16 residues. CDR1 and CDR2 from the germline V gene are PRHDT and FYEKMQ (reference sequence). CDR3 sequence: CASSFTSGGFSYEQYF. The CDR3 nucleotides read TGTGCCAGCAGCTTCACTAGCGGGGGGTTCTCCTACGAGCAGTACTTC.

This clone was counted once. The chain carries TRBV9 and TRBJ1-2; 8 bases fit TRBD1. From germline, CDR1 is SGDLS and CDR2 YYNGEE. V was pared by 7 bases and J by 5 bases, with 7 bases of the junction left unmatched. The CDR3 has 13 residues. CDR3 sequence (DNA): TGTGCCAGCGCTGGGGGACAGGAGTATGGCTACACCTTC. Protein sequence: CASAGGQEYGYTF.

The genes are TRBV5-1 and TRBJ1-2; the D is unclear. Germline assignment: CDR1 SGHRS and CDR2 YFSETQ. Deletions cut 0 bases from V and 4 bases from J, with 10 bases between. This CDR3 contains 14 residues. CDR3 residues: CASSLDPAGYGYTF. The CDR3 coding sequence is TGCGCCAGCAGCTTGGACCCCGCCGGCTATGGCTACACCTTC.

V and J are TRBV18 and TRBJ1-4; D remains unclear. This CDR3 is 15 amino acids long. The germline V and J ends were trimmed by 3 bases and 0 bases, with 8 bases remaining between them. The V gene's germline CDR1 is KGHSH and CDR2 LQKENI. The CDR3 DNA reads as TGTGCCAGCTCACCTTTTACAGCAACTAATGAAAAACTGTTTTTT. Translated, it gives CASSPFTATNEKLFF.

This chain joins TRBV18 and TRBJ2-2, with TRBD2 as a possible D gene (7 bases). V lost 0 bases, J lost 1 base, and 18 bases lay in between. CDR1 is KGHSH and CDR2 is LQKENI in the germline V gene. The CDR3 is 19 amino acids. CDR3 sequence: CASSPPRGGRSRNTGELFF. The CDR3 region has the DNA TGTGCCAGCTCACCACCGAGGGGGGGGCGCAGCAGGAACACCGGGGAGCTGTTTTTT.

This chain uses TRBV2 with TRBJ2-7; D unclear. The CDR3 totals 14 residues. Trimming removed 6 bases at V and 0 bases at J, with 12 bases between. Germline V gene sequence: CDR1 SNHLY, CDR2 FYNNEI. CDR3 sequence (DNA): TGTGCCAGCAGACTCAGCCGCAGCTCCTACGAGCAGTACTTC. It yields the protein CASRLSRSSYEQYF.

This clone was seen only a few times. The V gene is TRBV29-1, the J gene TRBJ1-1; 7 bases fit TRBD1. With 4 bases clipped from V and 5 bases from J, the junction kept 7 bases outside the gene matches. The V gene's germline CDR1 is SQVTM and CDR2 ANQGSEA. The CDR3 runs to 13 residues. The CDR3 loop is CSVGSGGSTEAFF. The CDR3 nucleotides are TGCAGCGTTGGGTCAGGGGGGAGTACTGAAGCTTTCTTT.

The count of this clone is one. The V call is TRBV19, the J call TRBJ1-5; tentatively, D is TRBD1 (5 bases). There are 14 residues in the CDR3. Trimming stripped 10 bases from V and 1 base from J, with 14 bases between. The germline V gene encodes CDR1 LNHDA and CDR2 SQIVND (reference sequence). CDR3 sequence (DNA): TGTGCCACCGCTATCCGGGACAGCAATCAGCCCCAGCATTTT. Protein sequence: CATAIRDSNQPQHF.

This clone was seen a few times. The V and J genes are TRBV4-2 and TRBJ1-5, with D possibly matching TRBD1 (5 bases). Germline-derived CDR1 and CDR2 are LGHNA and YNFKEQ. Trimming pared 0 bases from V and 1 base from J, leaving 7 bases between. This CDR3 is built from 15 residues. CDR3 sequence (DNA): TGTGCCAGCAGCCAAGAGGGACGGAGCAATCAGCCCCAGCATTTT. Its translation: CASSQEGRSNQPQHF.

The chain recombines TRBV4-1 with TRBJ2-1; TRBD1 matches at 12 bases. Germline lookup yields CDR1 MGHRA and CDR2 YSYEKL. The CDR3 totals 15 residues. The V gene end was trimmed by 4 bases and the J gene end by 8 bases; junction bases not matched to a gene: 6. As DNA, the CDR3 is TGCGCCAGCAGCCCCCGGGACAGGGGGCATGATGAGCAGTTCTTC. It specifies CASSPRDRGHDEQFF.

The chain joins TRBV4-3 to TRBJ1-1, with D maybe TRBD1 (5 bases). From germline, CDR1 is LGHNA and CDR2 YSLEER. V lost 4 bases, J lost 3 bases, and 18 bases lay in between. CDR3 size: 16 residues. The CDR3, as DNA: TGCGCCAGCAGCCGAGGCCTACAAGGCAGGGACACTGAAGCTTTCTTT. This sequence encodes CASSRGLQGRDTEAFF.

The V call is TRBV2, the J call TRBJ2-3; no definite D call. Germline CDR1 and CDR2: SNHLY and FYNNEI. The germline V and J ends were trimmed by 4 bases and 5 bases, with 7 bases remaining between them. The CDR3 spans 12 residues. The CDR3 spells CASSVYQDTQYF. The CDR3, as DNA: TGTGCCAGCAGTGTCTACCAAGATACGCAGTATTTT.

This clone was counted between two and nine times. This chain joins TRBV7-2 and TRBJ1-6, with D uncertain. Trimming cost V 1 base and J 10 bases, with 11 bases left between them. CDR1 and CDR2 from the germline V gene are SGHTA and FQGNSA. This CDR3 region has 14 residues. DNA for the CDR3: TGTGCCAGCAGCTTAGTTGAGGGTGGCTCACCCCTCCACTTT. It codes for CASSLVEGGSPLHF.

CDR3 nucleotides: TGCGCCAGCAGCTTGGCGGGGGGACAGAACACTGAAGCTTTCTTT. Translation gives CASSLAGGQNTEAFF. The chain links TRBV5-1 to TRBJ1-1, with D maybe TRBD1 (6 bases). With 0 bases removed from V and 1 base from J, the gap between germline ends came to 10 bases. The CDR3 contains 15 residues. CDR1 and CDR2 from the germline V gene are SGHRS and YFSETQ.

The chain recombines TRBV7-9 with TRBJ2-5; 8 positions match TRBD1. Germline V CDR1 and CDR2: SEHNR, FQNEAQ (reference sequence). Unmatched junction bases numbered 10, after V lost 5 bases and J lost 2 bases. The CDR3 runs 16 residues. In DNA form, the CDR3 reads TGTGCCAGCAGCCTTCCGGGCAGGGGGCTTCAAGAGACCCAGTACTTC. Protein: CASSLPGRGLQETQYF.

This sequence joins TRBV9 and TRBJ2-1; weak D call: TRBD1 (5 bases). The CDR3 is 15 amino acids. Looked up from germline, CDR1 is SGDLS and CDR2 is YYNGEE. Trimming took off 0 bases at V and 4 bases at J, with 11 bases between the two ends. In DNA form, the CDR3 reads TGTGCCAGCAGCGTAGAAGCCAGGGCTTACAATGAGCAGTTCTTC. It is translated as CASSVEARAYNEQFF.

The rearrangement links TRBV7-8 to TRBJ2-5; perhaps D is TRBD1 or TRBD2 (5 bases each). The CDR3 has 15 amino acids. V gave up 1 base and J gave up 5 bases, with 14 bases separating them. The germline CDR1 and CDR2 sequences are SGHVS and FQNEAQ. DNA for the CDR3: TGTGCCAGCAGCTTAGTCGCTTTTGGGGGTGAGACCCAGTACTTC. Protein: CASSLVAFGGETQYF.

The chain joins TRBV7-2 to TRBJ1-5; maybe TRBD1 (6 bases). Germline lookup yields CDR1 SGHTA and CDR2 FQGNSA. Trimming stripped 5 bases from V and 0 bases from J, with 11 bases between. This CDR3 has 15 residues. The CDR3 nucleotides read TGTGCCAGCAGCCAGGGGACGGATAGCAATCAGCCCCAGCATTTT. Translating gives CASSQGTDSNQPQHF.